These T cell receptor beta chains were read from a single sample in a study of blood T cell repertoires in COVID-19. Using immunoSEQ multiplex PCR, the repertoire was profiled, and TCRdb retains in-frame clones only, with some absent. The sample includes 400,000 to 550,000 clones, about 90% of them seen just once. What was sequenced was PBMCs or T cells enriched from blood (not recorded which). These receptors originate from a young woman with acute COVID-19. CDR3s include the opening cysteine and the closing phenylalanine or tryptophan. D genes are given only for firm matches. Where a row states a size, it is once, few, many or the class of an expanded clone; other rows omit it.

>.|TRBJ2-7|few|TRBV5-4
TGTGCCAGCAGCTTGACAGGGCGATCCTACGAGCAGTACTTC
CASSLTGRSYEQYF
>.|TRBJ2-7|.|TRBV6-2/TRBV6-3
TGTGCCAGCAGTCACGACGGATACTATGAGCAGTACTTC
CASSHDGYYEQYF
>TRBD1|TRBJ2-1|.|TRBV5-1
TGCGCCAGCGGAGAGGGGGCACCCTCCTACAATGAGCAGTTCTTC
CASGEGAPSYNEQFF
>.|TRBJ2-7|.|TRBV24-1
TGTGCCACCAGTACCGGGTCGTCATACGAGCAGTACTTC
CATSTGSSYEQYF
>.|TRBJ1-6|.|TRBV4-3
TGCGCCAGCAGCCAAGATCCGAGAAATTCACCCCTCCACTTT
CASSQDPRNSPLHF
>TRBD1|TRBJ2-7|.|TRBV12-3/TRBV12-4
TGTGCCAGCAAAGCGACAGGGGGCGACGAGCAGTACTTC
CASKATGGDEQYF
>.|TRBJ2-5|.|TRBV7-2
TGTGCCAGCAGCTTCAGTAGCTCGGAGACCCAGTACTTC
CASSFSSSETQYF
>TRBD1|TRBJ2-1|once|TRBV24-1
TGTGCCACCAGTGATGGACCGGGACAGGGGAATGAGCAGTTCTTC
CATSDGPGQGNEQFF
>.|TRBJ1-1|.|TRBV7-3
TGTGCCAGCAGCCCTCAGGGCCAAAACACTGAAGCTTTCTTT
CASSPQGQNTEAFF
>.|TRBJ1-6|.|TRBV19
TGTGCCAGTAGTTCAGGGACAACCAAATATAATTCACCCCTCCACTTT
CASSSGTTKYNSPLHF
>.|TRBJ1-1|.|TRBV5-4
TGTGCCAGCAGCTTCAGGGAGGCGAACACTGAAGCTTTCTTT
CASSFREANTEAFF
>.|TRBJ1-5|.|TRBV6-1
TGTGCCAGCAGTGCGGTTAGCAATCAGCCCCAGCATTTT
CASSAVSNQPQHF
>.|TRBJ2-3|.|TRBV5-1
TGCGCCAGCAGCTTAGCCGGACAGAGCACAGATACGCAGTATTTT
CASSLAGQSTDTQYF
>TRBD1|TRBJ1-2|.|TRBV12-3/TRBV12-4
TGTGCCAGCGGTGGGACAGGGGGAGGCTACACCTTC
CASGGTGGGYTF
>.|TRBJ2-7|.|TRBV6-5
TGTGCCAGCAGCCACATACCCTACGAGCAGTACTTC
CASSHIPYEQYF